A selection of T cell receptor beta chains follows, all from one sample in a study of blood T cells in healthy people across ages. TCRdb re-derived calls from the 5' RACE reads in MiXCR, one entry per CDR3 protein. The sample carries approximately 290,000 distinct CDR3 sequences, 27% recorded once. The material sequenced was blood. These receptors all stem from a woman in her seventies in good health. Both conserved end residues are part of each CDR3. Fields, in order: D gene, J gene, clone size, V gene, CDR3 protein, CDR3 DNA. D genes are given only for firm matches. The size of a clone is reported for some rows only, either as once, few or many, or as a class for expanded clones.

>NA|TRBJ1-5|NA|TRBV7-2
CASSLTTDQPQHF
TGTGCCAGCAGCTTAACTACAGATCAGCCCCAGCATTTT
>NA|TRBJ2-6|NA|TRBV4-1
CASSHVPTGLIPSGANVLTF
TGCGCCAGCAGCCATGTCCCTACTGGACTGATCCCCTCTGGGGCCAACGTCCTGACTTTC
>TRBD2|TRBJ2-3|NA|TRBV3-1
CASSQSGSGTDTQYF
TGTGCCAGCAGCCAGAGCGGGAGTGGGACAGATACGCAGTATTTT
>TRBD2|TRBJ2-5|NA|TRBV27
CASGKGRTSGRAFVGETQYF
TGTGCCAGCGGAAAGGGCCGGACTAGCGGGAGGGCCTTCGTTGGCGAGACCCAGTACTTC
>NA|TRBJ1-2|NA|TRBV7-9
CASSLGGELSDGYTF
TGTGCCAGCAGCTTAGGAGGGGAACTCAGCGATGGCTACACCTTC
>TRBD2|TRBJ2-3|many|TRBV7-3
CASSLGTSGSTDTQYF
TGTGCCAGCAGCTTAGGGACTAGCGGGAGCACAGATACGCAGTATTTT
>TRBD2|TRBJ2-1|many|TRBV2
CASSGGLVSEQFF
TGTGCCAGCAGTGGCGGACTAGTATCTGAGCAGTTCTTC
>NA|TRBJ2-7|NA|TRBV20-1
CSATLGSDEQYF
TGCAGTGCTACCCTAGGTAGCGACGAGCAGTACTTC
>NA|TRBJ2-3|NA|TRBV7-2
CASSLAVTDTQYF
TGTGCCAGCAGCTTAGCGGTGACAGATACGCAGTATTTT
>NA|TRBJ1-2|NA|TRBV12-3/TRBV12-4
CASSFGQGANYGYTF
TGTGCCAGCAGTTTCGGGCAGGGAGCTAACTATGGCTACACCTTC
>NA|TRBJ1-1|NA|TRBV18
CASSQSGPNMNTEAFF
TGTGCCAGCTCCCAGTCGGGGCCCAATATGAACACTGAAGCTTTCTTT
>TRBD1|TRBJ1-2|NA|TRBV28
CASSLGGDRGLGYTF
TGTGCCAGCAGTTTGGGGGGAGACAGGGGGCTTGGCTACACCTTC
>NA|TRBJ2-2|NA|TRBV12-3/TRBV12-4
CASSINRYTGELFF
TGTGCCAGCAGTATAAATAGATACACCGGGGAGCTGTTTTTT
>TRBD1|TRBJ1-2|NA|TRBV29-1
CSVPGDRNVNYGYTF
TGCAGCGTGCCGGGGGACAGGAACGTTAACTATGGCTACACCTTC
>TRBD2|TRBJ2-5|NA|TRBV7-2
CASSGGRAETQYF
TGTGCCAGCAGTGGGGGGAGGGCAGAGACCCAGTACTTC
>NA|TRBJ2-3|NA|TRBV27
CASSLGERTDTQYF
TGTGCCAGCAGTTTAGGTGAACGCACAGATACGCAGTATTTT
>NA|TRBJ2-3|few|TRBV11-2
CASSLGLGTDTQYF
TGTGCCAGCAGCTTAGGTCTCGGTACAGATACGCAGTATTTT